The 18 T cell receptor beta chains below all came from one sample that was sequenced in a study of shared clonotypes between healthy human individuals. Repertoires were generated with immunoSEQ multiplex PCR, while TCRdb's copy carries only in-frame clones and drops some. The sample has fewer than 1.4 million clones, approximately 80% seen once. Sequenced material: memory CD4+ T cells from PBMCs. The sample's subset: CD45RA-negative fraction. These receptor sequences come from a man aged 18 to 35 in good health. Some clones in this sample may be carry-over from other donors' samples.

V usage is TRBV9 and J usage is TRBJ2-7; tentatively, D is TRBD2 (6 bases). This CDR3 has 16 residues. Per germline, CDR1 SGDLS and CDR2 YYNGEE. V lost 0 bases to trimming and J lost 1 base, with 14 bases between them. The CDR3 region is CASSVGDSGRSYEQYF. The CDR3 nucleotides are TGTGCCAGCAGCGTAGGCGATAGCGGTCGGTCCTACGAGCAGTACTTC. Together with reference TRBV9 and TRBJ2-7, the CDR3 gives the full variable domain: DSGVTQTPKHLITATGQRVTLRCSPRSGDLSVYWYQQSLDQGLQFLIQYYNGEERAKGNILERFSAQQFPDLHSELNLSSLELGDSALYFCASSVGDSGRSYEQYFGPGTRLTVT.

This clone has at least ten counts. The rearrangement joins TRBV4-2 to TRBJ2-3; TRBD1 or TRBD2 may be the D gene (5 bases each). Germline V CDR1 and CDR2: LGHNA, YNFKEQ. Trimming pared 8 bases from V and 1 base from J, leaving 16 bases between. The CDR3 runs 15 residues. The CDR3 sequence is CASQGRRGGTDTQYF. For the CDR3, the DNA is TGTGCCAGCCAGGGACGTAGGGGAGGCACAGATACGCAGTATTTT.

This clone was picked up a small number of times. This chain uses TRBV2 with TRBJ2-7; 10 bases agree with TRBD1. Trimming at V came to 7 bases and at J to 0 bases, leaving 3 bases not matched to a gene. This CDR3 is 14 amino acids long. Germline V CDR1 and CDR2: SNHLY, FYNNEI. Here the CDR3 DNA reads TGTGCCAGCAACCGGACAGGGGGCTCCTACGAGCAGTACTTC. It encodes CASNRTGGSYEQYF.

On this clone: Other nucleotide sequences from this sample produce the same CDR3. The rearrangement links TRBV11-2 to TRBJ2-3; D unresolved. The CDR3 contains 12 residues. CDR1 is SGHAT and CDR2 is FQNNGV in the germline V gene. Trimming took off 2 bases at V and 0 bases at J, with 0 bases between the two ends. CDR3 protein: CASSLSTDTQYF. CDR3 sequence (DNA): TGTGCCAGCAGCTTAAGCACAGATACGCAGTATTTT.

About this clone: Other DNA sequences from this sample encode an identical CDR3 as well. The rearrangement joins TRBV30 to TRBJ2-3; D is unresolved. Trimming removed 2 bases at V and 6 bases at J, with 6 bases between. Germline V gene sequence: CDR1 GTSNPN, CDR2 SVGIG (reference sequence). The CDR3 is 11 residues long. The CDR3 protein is CAWSISDTQYF. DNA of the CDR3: TGTGCCTGGAGTATTTCCGATACGCAGTATTTT.

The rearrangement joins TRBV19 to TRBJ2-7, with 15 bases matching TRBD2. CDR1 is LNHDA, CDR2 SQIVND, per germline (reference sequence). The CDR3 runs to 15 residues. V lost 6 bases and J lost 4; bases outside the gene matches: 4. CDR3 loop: CASSAGLAGGYEQYF. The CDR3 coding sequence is TGTGCCAGTAGCGCGGGACTAGCGGGAGGATACGAGCAGTACTTC. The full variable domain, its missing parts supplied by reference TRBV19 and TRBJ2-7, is DGGITQSPKYLFRKEGQNVTLSCEQNLNHDAMYWYRQDPGQGLRLIYYSQIVNDFQKGDIAEGYSVSREKKESFPLTVTSAQKNPTAFYLCASSAGLAGGYEQYFGPGTRLTVT.

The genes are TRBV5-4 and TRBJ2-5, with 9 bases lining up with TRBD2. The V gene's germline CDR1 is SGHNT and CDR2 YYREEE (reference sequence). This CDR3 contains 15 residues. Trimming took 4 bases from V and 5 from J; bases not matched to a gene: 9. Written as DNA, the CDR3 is TGTGCCAGCAGCCATTTAGCGGGAGCCGGGGAGACCCAGTACTTC. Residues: CASSHLAGAGETQYF.

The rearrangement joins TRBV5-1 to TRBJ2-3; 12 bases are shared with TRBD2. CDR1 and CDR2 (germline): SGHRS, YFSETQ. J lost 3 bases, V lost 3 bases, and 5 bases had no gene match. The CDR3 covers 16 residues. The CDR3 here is CASSYGLAGKTDTQYF. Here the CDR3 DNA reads TGCGCCAGCAGCTATGGACTAGCGGGAAAGACAGATACGCAGTATTTT.

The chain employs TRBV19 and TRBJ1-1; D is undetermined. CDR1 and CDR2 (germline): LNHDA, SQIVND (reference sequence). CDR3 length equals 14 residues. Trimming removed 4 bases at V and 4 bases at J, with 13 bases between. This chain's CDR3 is CASSSLGFRTEAFF. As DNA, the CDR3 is TGTGCCAGTAGTAGTTTGGGCTTCCGCACTGAAGCTTTCTTT.

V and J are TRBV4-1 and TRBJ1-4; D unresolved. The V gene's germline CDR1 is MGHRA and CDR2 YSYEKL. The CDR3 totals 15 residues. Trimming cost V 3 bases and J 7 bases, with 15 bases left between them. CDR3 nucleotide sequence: TGCGCCAGCAGCCAGGCCTCGATTCGTGGTGAAAAACTGTTTTTT. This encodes CASSQASIRGEKLFF.

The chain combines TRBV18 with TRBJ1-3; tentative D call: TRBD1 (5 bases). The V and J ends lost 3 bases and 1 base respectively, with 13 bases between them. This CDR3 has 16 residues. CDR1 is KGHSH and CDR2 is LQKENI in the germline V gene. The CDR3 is CASSPTGSGSGNTIYF. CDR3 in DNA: TGTGCCAGCTCACCTACGGGGTCAGGGTCTGGAAACACCATATATTTT.

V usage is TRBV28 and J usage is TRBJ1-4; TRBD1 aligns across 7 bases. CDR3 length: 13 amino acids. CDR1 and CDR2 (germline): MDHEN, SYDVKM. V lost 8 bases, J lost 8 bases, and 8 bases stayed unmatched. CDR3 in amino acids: CASFLTGREKLFF. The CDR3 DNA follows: TGTGCCAGCTTCCTGACAGGGCGGGAAAAACTGTTTTTT.

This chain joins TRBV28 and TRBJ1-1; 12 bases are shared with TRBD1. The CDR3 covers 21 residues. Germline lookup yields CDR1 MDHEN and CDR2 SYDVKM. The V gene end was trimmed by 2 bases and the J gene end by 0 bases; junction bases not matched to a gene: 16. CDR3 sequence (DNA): TGTGCCAGCAGTTTAGGGCGCCGGGACAGGGGGCCCGCCCGGATGAACACTGAAGCTTTCTTT. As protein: CASSLGRRDRGPARMNTEAFF.

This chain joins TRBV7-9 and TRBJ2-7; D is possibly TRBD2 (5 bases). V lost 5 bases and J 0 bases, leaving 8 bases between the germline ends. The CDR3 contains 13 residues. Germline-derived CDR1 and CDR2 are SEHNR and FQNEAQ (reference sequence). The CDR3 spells CASSPGLSYEQYF. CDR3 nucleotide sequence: TGTGCCAGCAGCCCCGGACTCTCCTACGAGCAGTACTTC. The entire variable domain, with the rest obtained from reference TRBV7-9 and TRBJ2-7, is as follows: DTGVSQNPRHKITKRGQNVTFRCDPISEHNRLYWYRQTLGQGPEFLTYFQNEAQLEKSRLLSDRFSAERPKGSFSTLEIQRTEQGDSAMYLCASSPGLSYEQYFGPGTRLTVT.

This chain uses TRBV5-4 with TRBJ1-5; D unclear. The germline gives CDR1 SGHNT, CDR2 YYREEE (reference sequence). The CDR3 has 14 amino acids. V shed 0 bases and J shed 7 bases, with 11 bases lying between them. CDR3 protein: CASSLVAELQPQHF. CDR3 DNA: TGTGCCAGCAGCTTGGTGGCGGAGTTGCAGCCCCAGCATTTT.

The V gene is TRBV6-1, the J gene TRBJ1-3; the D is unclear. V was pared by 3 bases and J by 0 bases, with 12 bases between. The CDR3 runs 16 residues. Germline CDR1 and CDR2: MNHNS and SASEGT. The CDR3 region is CASSETAGASGNTIYF. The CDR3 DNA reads TGTGCCAGCAGTGAGACGGCAGGCGCCTCTGGAAACACCATATATTTT.

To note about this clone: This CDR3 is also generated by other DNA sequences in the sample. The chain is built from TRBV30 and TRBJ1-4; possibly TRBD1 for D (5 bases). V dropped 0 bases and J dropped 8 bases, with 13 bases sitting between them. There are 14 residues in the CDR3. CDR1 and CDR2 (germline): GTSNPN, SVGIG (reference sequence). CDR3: CAWSVRGSGEKLFF. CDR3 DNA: TGTGCCTGGAGTGTACGGGGGAGCGGGGAAAAACTGTTTTTT.

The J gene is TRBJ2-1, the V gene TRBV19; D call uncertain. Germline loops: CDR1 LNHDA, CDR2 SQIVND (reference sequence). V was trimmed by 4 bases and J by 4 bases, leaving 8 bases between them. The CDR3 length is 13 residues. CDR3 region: CASSRTSYNEQFF. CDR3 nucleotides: TGTGCCAGTAGTAGAACAAGTTACAATGAGCAGTTCTTC.